The table lists the clone carrying this T cell receptor (beta chain) with a few counts. The data are from a study of CD8 T cells in ankylosing spondylitis. V shed 5 bases, J shed 1 base, and the junction held 11 bases outside the gene matches. The CDR3 has 17 residues. TCRdb processed the 5' RACE reads anew with MiXCR; each CDR3 protein has one entry. The data hold some 240,000 distinct CDR3 sequences, with approximately 24% observed a single time. Input material: blood, either unsorted or a sorted T cell fraction (not recorded which). The receptor was derived from a male donor with ankylosing spondylitis or in good health (not recorded which). The rearrangement joins TRBV12-3 or TRBV12-4 to TRBJ1-5; 7 bases agree with TRBD1. This CDR3 is CASSRTPTGLSNQPQHF. The CDR3 DNA sequence: TGTGCCAGCAGTCGCACCCCGACAGGGCTGAGCAATCAGCCCCAGCATTTT.